These 32 T cell receptor beta chains originate from one sample sequenced in a study of blood T cell repertoires in COVID-19. Assay used: immunoSEQ multiplex PCR; TCRdb lists only in-frame clones, some missing. The sample lists about 190,000 clones, around 90% occurring once. The sequenced material came from peripheral blood. These receptors all come from a man aged 35-49 years with acute or convalescent COVID-19.

The V call is TRBV6-4, the J call TRBJ1-1, with D perhaps matching TRBD1 (5 bases). V was shortened by 6 bases and J by 8 bases, with 19 bases between the two germline ends. Per germline, CDR1 MRHNA and CDR2 SNTAGT. The CDR3 extends over 14 amino acids. The CDR3 sequence: CASSEMGGSREAFF. CDR3 DNA sequence: TGTGCCAGCAGCGAGATGGGGGGGAGCAGGGAAGCTTTCTTT.

Comment on this clone: At the DNA level, this CDR3 is encoded by other sequences in the same sample as well. V and J are TRBV5-1 and TRBJ1-2; tentatively, D is TRBD1 (6 bases). There are 14 residues in the CDR3. Trimming took 1 base from V and 3 from J, leaving 10 bases between them. Germline loops: CDR1 SGHRS, CDR2 YFSETQ. CDR3 sequence: CASSLSGGDYGYTF. CDR3 in DNA: TGCGCCAGCAGCTTGAGTGGGGGCGACTATGGCTACACCTTC.

The gene calls are TRBV19 and TRBJ2-7; 10 bases map to TRBD1. The V segment lost 5 bases and the J segment 3 bases; nucleotides outside the gene matches: 7. Germline lookup yields CDR1 LNHDA and CDR2 SQIVND (reference sequence). The CDR3 loop spans 15 amino acids. CDR3: CASSPRDRGNYEQYF. The CDR3 bases are TGTGCCAGTAGTCCCCGGGACAGGGGAAACTACGAGCAGTACTTC.

This clone was observed a few times. This chain joins TRBV21-1 and TRBJ1-1; the tabulated D call, TRBD1, remains unverified against the DNA. TRBV21-1 has pseudogene status. The CDR3 is 15 amino acids. This chain's CDR3 is CASSGRTGMNTEAFF. Here the CDR3 DNA reads TGTGCCAGCAGCGGCCGGACAGGGATGAACACTGAAGCTTTCTTT.

V and J are TRBV6-5 and TRBJ2-3; 7 bases map to TRBD2. Trimming at V came to 6 bases and at J to 3 bases, leaving 6 bases not matched to a gene. Germline V lookup: CDR1 MNHEY, CDR2 SVGAGI. CDR3 length: 14 residues. CDR3 DNA sequence: TGTGCCAGCAGACCGGGGGGATTAACAGATACGCAGTATTTT. Amino acids: CASRPGGLTDTQYF.

CDR3 region: CASSLAPAGVTEAFF. The CDR3 coding sequence is TGTGCCAGCAGCTTAGCCCCGGCGGGCGTCACTGAAGCTTTCTTT. The rearrangement uses TRBV7-3 and TRBJ1-1; D is ambiguous. V lost 2 bases to trimming and J lost 4 bases, with 14 bases between them. Germline CDR1 SGHTA, CDR2 FQGTGA. This CDR3 has 15 residues.

This sequence joins TRBV7-2 and TRBJ2-7; possible D gene TRBD1, 6 bases. The CDR3 extends over 16 amino acids. The germline CDR1 and CDR2 sequences are SGHTA and FQGNSA. With 2 bases removed from V and 2 bases from J, the gap between germline ends came to 16 bases. The CDR3 sequence: CASSLTGTTSAYEQYF. Written as DNA, the CDR3 is TGTGCCAGCAGCTTAACCGGGACAACGAGCGCCTACGAGCAGTACTTC.

In DNA, the CDR3 is TGTGCCAGCAGCCAAGGCGGCCTAGCGGGGTCAGATACGCAGTATTTT. It specifies CASSQGGLAGSDTQYF. The rearrangement links TRBV4-2 to TRBJ2-3; 9 bases match TRBD2. V trimming: 1 base; J trimming: 4 bases; junction bases outside the gene matches: 6. CDR1 and CDR2 from the germline V gene are LGHNA and YNFKEQ. This CDR3 spans 16 amino acids.

This clone was seen only a few times. The chain has TRBV3-1 (or the pseudogene TRBV3-2) and TRBJ1-2, with a weak D call TRBD1 (6 bases). Germline V gene lookup returns CDR1 LGHDT and CDR2 YNNKEL (reference sequence). The germline V and J ends were trimmed by 1 base and 6 bases, with 12 bases remaining between them. The CDR3 is made up of 14 amino acids. The CDR3 loop is CASSQGTRGDGYTF. In DNA form, the CDR3 reads TGTGCCAGCAGCCAAGGGACCAGGGGCGATGGCTACACCTTC.

This clone has a single count. The chain couples TRBV29-1 to TRBJ1-2; 8 bases map to TRBD1. There are 14 residues in the CDR3. The V segment lost 4 bases and the J segment 3 bases; nucleotides outside the gene matches: 7. The germline CDR1 and CDR2 sequences are SQVTM and ANQGSEA. In DNA, the CDR3 is TGCAGCGTTGTCCCGGACAGGGTTGACTATGGCTACACCTTC. Its protein is CSVVPDRVDYGYTF.

The chain joins TRBV5-5 to TRBJ1-4; tentatively, D is TRBD1 (5 bases). V lost 0 bases and J lost 6, with 9 bases in between. The CDR3 has 14 amino acids. Looked up from germline, CDR1 is SGHKS and CDR2 is YYEKEE (reference sequence). In nucleotides, the CDR3 is TGTGCCAGCAGCTTGGGTGGAGGGGATGAAAAACTGTTTTTT. It codes for CASSLGGGDEKLFF.

V is TRBV4-1 and J is TRBJ1-2; weak D call: TRBD1 (6 bases). The CDR3 has 16 residues. Germline lookup yields CDR1 MGHRA and CDR2 YSYEKL. V was cut by 5 bases and J by 3 bases, with 19 bases left in between. The CDR3 sequence is CASSSRQAGEYYGYTF. The CDR3 coding sequence is TGCGCCAGCAGCTCTCGGCAGGCAGGGGAATACTATGGCTACACCTTC.

This clone was observed once. This chain uses TRBV3-1 (or the pseudogene TRBV3-2) with TRBJ2-3; TRBD2 is a possible D gene (6 bases). Per the germline V gene, CDR1 is LGHDT and CDR2 is YNNKEL (reference sequence). V gave up 1 base and J gave up 0 bases, with 14 bases separating them. The CDR3 contains 17 residues. The DNA of the CDR3 is TGTGCCAGCAGCCAAGTTCGGCTAGCGCTAAGCACAGATACGCAGTATTTT. This encodes CASSQVRLALSTDTQYF.

V gene TRBV12-3 or TRBV12-4 combines with J gene TRBJ1-1; 7 bases are a match to TRBD1. The CDR3 runs to 13 residues. With V trimmed by 5 bases and J by 5 bases, 5 bases remained unmatched. CDR3 amino acids: CASSRQGLTEAFF. In nucleotides, the CDR3 is TGTGCCAGCAGTAGACAGGGCCTTACTGAAGCTTTCTTT.

The chain is built from TRBV5-8 and TRBJ1-5; no firm D call. Germline loops: CDR1 SGHTS, CDR2 YDEGEE. V shed 4 bases and J shed 7 bases, with 15 bases lying between them. The CDR3 runs 14 residues. The CDR3 sequence: CASSPLFLNQPQHF. In nucleotides, the CDR3 is TGTGCCAGCAGCCCCCTCTTCCTAAACCAGCCCCAGCATTTT.

The rearrangement links TRBV27 to TRBJ2-1; 11 bases map to TRBD1. This CDR3 comprises 15 residues. CDR1 is MNHEY, CDR2 SMNVEV, per germline (reference sequence). The J segment lost 9 bases and the V segment lost 3 bases, leaving 7 bases of the junction unmatched. The CDR3 bases are TGTGCCAGCAGTTTGGGACAGGGGGAGACGAGTGAGCAGTTCTTC. Protein product: CASSLGQGETSEQFF.

The chain recombines TRBV28 with TRBJ1-2; 8 bases fit TRBD1. The germline V gene has CDR1 MDHEN and CDR2 SYDVKM. This CDR3 region has 16 residues. The junction had 11 bases not matched to a gene; V was cut back by 3 bases and J by 5 bases. CDR3 nucleotides: TGTGCCAGCAGTTTGGGGCCCCAGACAGGGGATTATGGCTACACCTTC. As protein: CASSLGPQTGDYGYTF.

V gene TRBV20-1 combines with J gene TRBJ1-1, with D tentatively TRBD1 (6 bases). CDR3 size: 15 residues. V shed 3 bases and J shed 3 bases, with 17 bases lying between them. The V gene's germline CDR1 is DFQATT and CDR2 SNEGSKA (reference sequence). In nucleotides, the CDR3 is TGCAGTGCTAGTCCATACAGGGCCCTCCACACTGAAGCTTTCTTT. Translation gives CSASPYRALHTEAFF.

The chain joins TRBV11-2 to TRBJ1-2, with 8 bases aligning to TRBD1. The CDR3 has 16 residues. Germline values: CDR1 SGHAT, CDR2 FQNNGV. V trimming: 5 bases; J trimming: 6 bases; junction bases outside the gene matches: 14. The CDR3 DNA is TGTGCCAGCAGCGCCTCCATCTCGCAGGGGGCTAATGGCTACACCTTC. Protein: CASSASISQGANGYTF.

The chain joins TRBV9 to TRBJ2-5; TRBD1 aligns across 8 bases. The CDR3 loop spans 14 amino acids. Trimming removed 3 bases from V and 4 bases from J; junction bases left unmatched: 5. Germline V gene lookup returns CDR1 SGDLS and CDR2 YYNGEE. The CDR3 sequence is CASSAGQGLETQYF. CDR3 nucleotides: TGTGCCAGCAGCGCCGGACAGGGATTAGAGACCCAGTACTTC.

CDR3 residues: CASSVRVNQPQHF. CDR3 in DNA: TGTGCCAGCAGCGTCCGGGTCAATCAGCCCCAGCATTTT. The rearrangement links TRBV11-1 to TRBJ1-5; D unresolved. This CDR3 comprises 13 residues. From germline, CDR1 is SGHAT and CDR2 FQDESV (reference sequence). The germline V and J ends were trimmed by 5 bases and 3 bases, with 8 bases remaining between them.

A few counts support this clone. The genes are TRBV5-4 and TRBJ2-2, with 8 bases fitting TRBD2. Germline V lookup: CDR1 SGHNT, CDR2 YYREEE (reference sequence). This CDR3 comprises 16 residues. J gave up 0 bases and V 4 bases, and 5 bases lay outside the gene matches. CDR3 residues: CASSRRGGTNTGELFF. Written as DNA, the CDR3 is TGTGCCAGCAGCCGTCGCGGGGGGACGAACACCGGGGAGCTGTTTTTT.

The genes are TRBV19 and TRBJ2-1, with a tentative D call TRBD2 (5 bases). Germline-derived CDR1 and CDR2 are LNHDA and SQIVND (reference sequence). This CDR3 comprises 14 residues. Trimming removed 3 bases at V and 0 bases at J, with 6 bases between. CDR3 sequence reads: CASSIGSSYNEQFF. The CDR3 DNA sequence: TGTGCCAGTAGTATTGGGAGCTCCTACAATGAGCAGTTCTTC.

The gene calls are TRBV7-9 and TRBJ2-1; 8 nucleotides match TRBD2. Trimming cost V 4 bases and J 7 bases; bases outside gene matches: 9. Germline CDR1 SEHNR, CDR2 FQNEAQ (reference sequence). There are 15 residues in the CDR3. CDR3 nucleotide sequence: TGTGCCAGCAGCTCGTACCCGGGGGGGGATAATGAGCAGTTCTTC. Amino acid sequence: CASSSYPGGDNEQFF.

This sequence joins TRBV5-6 and TRBJ1-1; a weak D match, TRBD1 (5 bases). V was trimmed by 1 base and J by 0 bases, leaving 13 bases between them. Germline V gene lookup returns CDR1 SGHDT and CDR2 YYEEEE. The CDR3 contains 16 residues. In DNA form, the CDR3 reads TGTGCCAGCAGCTTGCGAGGTCCAGGGCTGAACACTGAAGCTTTCTTT. Translation gives CASSLRGPGLNTEAFF. Drawing the rest from reference TRBV5-6 and TRBJ1-1, the complete variable domain is DAGVTQSPTHLIKTRGQQVTLRCSPKSGHDTVSWYQQALGQGPQFIFQYYEEEERQRGNFPDRFSGHQFPNYSSELNVNALLLGDSALYLCASSLRGPGLNTEAFFGQGTRLTVV.

The chain uses TRBV24-1 and TRBJ2-7, with 7 bases matching TRBD1. Germline CDR1 and CDR2: KGHDR and SFDVKD. CDR3 length: 15 amino acids. V was pared by 2 bases and J by 3 bases, with 6 bases of the junction left unmatched. The CDR3 coding sequence is TGTGCCACCAGTGATTCTAATAGACAGGGCTACGAGCAGTACTTC. Its protein is CATSDSNRQGYEQYF.

In this sample, this clone turned up once. This sequence joins TRBV27 and TRBJ1-1, with TRBD1 identical over 8 bases. CDR1 is MNHEY and CDR2 is SMNVEV in the germline V gene (reference sequence). The CDR3 loop spans 16 amino acids. The V and J ends lost 4 bases and 2 bases, in that order; junction bases with no gene match: 9. In DNA form, the CDR3 reads TGTGCCAGCAGTTACTTCCCGACAGGGGCTAACACTGAAGCTTTCTTT. Amino acids: CASSYFPTGANTEAFF.

The genes are TRBV7-8 and TRBJ1-5; a weak D match, TRBD1 (6 bases). Deletions cut 1 base from V and 2 bases from J, with 18 bases between. From germline, CDR1 is SGHVS and CDR2 FQNEAQ. The CDR3 is 18 residues long. The CDR3 DNA reads TGTGCCAGCAGCTTAGTATCCTCCAGGGGCGCAGGCAATCAGCCCCAGCATTTT. It codes for CASSLVSSRGAGNQPQHF.

The gene calls are TRBV7-2 and TRBJ2-1, with a tentative D call TRBD1 (6 bases). The germline V gene encodes CDR1 SGHTA and CDR2 FQGNSA. The CDR3 is 15 residues long. V was pared by 3 bases and J by 9 bases, with 18 bases between. This chain's CDR3 is CASSFLRGGKSEQFF. The DNA for the CDR3 is TGTGCCAGCAGCTTTCTCCGAGGGGGTAAAAGTGAGCAGTTCTTC.

The V and J genes are TRBV2 and TRBJ2-7; weak D call: TRBD1 (6 bases). Germline CDR1 is SNHLY and CDR2 is FYNNEI. There are 14 residues in the CDR3. Trimming took off 6 bases at V and 3 bases at J, with 15 bases between the two ends. The CDR3 reads CASSGTQQNYEQYF. The CDR3 bases are TGTGCCAGCAGCGGGACACAGCAAAACTACGAGCAGTACTTC.

The V gene is TRBV19, the J gene TRBJ1-2; 8 bases align to TRBD1. The J segment lost 4 bases and the V segment lost 4 bases, leaving 5 bases of the junction unmatched. Germline V gives CDR1 LNHDA, CDR2 SQIVND (reference sequence). This CDR3 has 14 amino acids. The CDR3 DNA reads as TGTGCCAGTAGTACCAATCAGGGGGCCTATGGCTACACCTTC. Translated: CASSTNQGAYGYTF.

The rearrangement links TRBV11-2 to TRBJ2-5; 9 bases map to TRBD2. CDR1 and CDR2 (germline): SGHAT, FQNNGV. The CDR3 is made up of 17 amino acids. With 1 base clipped from V and 0 bases from J, the junction kept 6 bases outside the gene matches. CDR3: CASSLGAAGGYQETQYF. CDR3 nucleotide sequence: TGTGCCAGCAGCTTAGGGGCGGCGGGGGGGTACCAAGAGACCCAGTACTTC.